One and the same sample provided the 9 T cell receptor beta chains below, sequenced in a study of blood T cell repertoires in COVID-19. Measured with immunoSEQ multiplex PCR; TCRdb has only the in-frame clones, and not every one. The sample has fewer than 350,000 clones, approximately 83% seen once; the top ten hold approximately 2.2%. Sequencing input: peripheral blood. These receptors all come from a woman between 25 and 40 years old who had recovered from COVID-19.

Only a few counts were recorded for this clone. V gene TRBV7-2 combines with J gene TRBJ2-1; 12 positions match TRBD2. J lost 7 bases, V lost 4 bases, and 5 bases had no gene match. The CDR3 covers 15 residues. Germline assignment: CDR1 SGHTA and CDR2 FQGNSA. The CDR3, as DNA: TGTGCCAGCAGCTCGGGACTAGCGGGCAAAAATGAGCAGTTCTTC. It translates to CASSSGLAGKNEQFF.

V is TRBV27 and J is TRBJ1-2, with D unclear. V dropped 3 bases and J dropped 0 bases, with 11 bases sitting between them. Germline V gives CDR1 MNHEY, CDR2 SMNVEV (reference sequence). The CDR3 has 15 residues. The chain's CDR3 is CASSLTRIANYGYTF. In DNA form, the CDR3 reads TGTGCCAGCAGTTTGACACGTATAGCTAACTATGGCTACACCTTC.

The chain uses TRBV19 and TRBJ1-2; D gene uncertain. The CDR3 loop spans 13 amino acids. Germline CDR1 reads LNHDA; CDR2 reads SQIVND (reference sequence). Trimming left V 4 bases short and J 4 bases short, with 10 bases between. CDR3 sequence: CASSNSFLYGYTF. The CDR3 bases are TGTGCCAGTAGTAATTCGTTTCTCTATGGCTACACCTTC. Combining the CDR3 with reference TRBV19 and TRBJ1-2 gives the whole variable domain DGGITQSPKYLFRKEGQNVTLSCEQNLNHDAMYWYRQDPGQGLRLIYYSQIVNDFQKGDIAEGYSVSREKKESFPLTVTSAQKNPTAFYLCASSNSFLYGYTFGSGTRLTVV.

The chain uses TRBV5-6 and TRBJ2-5; 13 nucleotides match TRBD2. Germline CDR1 reads SGHDT; CDR2 reads YYEEEE. With V trimmed by 4 bases and J by 3 bases, 6 bases remained unmatched. The CDR3 spans 16 residues. The CDR3 loop reads CASSVRTSGRKETQYF. The CDR3 DNA reads TGTGCCAGCAGCGTTCGGACTAGCGGGAGAAAAGAGACCCAGTACTTC.

The chain employs TRBV3-1 (or the pseudogene TRBV3-2) and TRBJ1-2; the match to TRBD1 covers 8 bases. Trimming removed 2 bases from V and 8 bases from J; junction bases left unmatched: 13. The CDR3 is 16 amino acids. Germline CDR1 reads LGHDT; CDR2 reads YNNKEL (reference sequence). The CDR3 protein is CASSQPMDRAFGGYTF. CDR3 nucleotides: TGTGCCAGCAGCCAACCCATGGACAGGGCGTTTGGAGGCTACACCTTC.

The V gene is TRBV18, the J gene TRBJ1-4; D is perhaps TRBD1 (5 bases). This CDR3 has 13 residues. Germline V gene data show CDR1 as KGHSH and CDR2 as LQKENI. With 0 bases removed from V and 10 bases from J, the gap between germline ends came to 9 bases. Here the CDR3 reads CASSPPGGVKLFF. The CDR3 nucleotides read TGTGCCAGCTCACCACCGGGGGGAGTAAAACTGTTTTTT.

This clone has only a few counts. This specimen includes other DNA sequences encoding the same CDR3. The gene calls are TRBV18 and TRBJ2-6, with no clear D. Germline CDR1 KGHSH, CDR2 LQKENI. Trimming stripped 2 bases from V and 0 bases from J, with 5 bases between. The CDR3 is made up of 15 amino acids. The CDR3, as DNA: TGTGCCAGCTCACCAACAGTCTCTGGGGCCAACGTCCTGACTTTC. Its protein product is CASSPTVSGANVLTF.

V and J are TRBV5-1 and TRBJ1-1; tentative D call: TRBD1 (6 bases). The germline V gene has CDR1 SGHRS and CDR2 YFSETQ. CDR3 size: 15 residues. V was shortened by 4 bases and J by 4 bases, with 17 bases between the two germline ends. DNA of the CDR3: TGCGCCAGCAGCGGACCCGGGGGGCCTAGCACTGAAGCTTTCTTT. This codes for CASSGPGGPSTEAFF.

The chain has TRBV19 and TRBJ2-3; possible D gene TRBD2, 6 bases. V was shortened by 10 bases and J by 2 bases, with 16 bases between the two germline ends. CDR3 size: 14 residues. Germline CDR1 is LNHDA and CDR2 is SQIVND (reference sequence). The CDR3, as DNA: TGTGCCACCGCAGTCCGGGGGACCACAGATACGCAGTATTTT. Protein product: CATAVRGTTDTQYF.